Sequencing of this TCR beta chain was carried out in a study of cytomegalovirus exposure and HLA in healthy donors. Study findings and constraints: TCR beta chains associated with HLA were, in a later analysis, more clonally expanded than equally common others.

Researchers ran the PCR with 60 Vbeta and 13 Jbeta primers. Method: immunoSEQ multiplex PCR; TCRdb's copy keeps in-frame clones and lacks some. This table has about 170,000 clones, 70% to 90% appearing once. Per germline, CDR1 MNHEY and CDR2 SMNVEV (reference sequence). V dropped 11 bases and J dropped 5; count of bases not matched to a gene: 15. The CDR3 is 15 residues long. With regard to this clone: Its antigen remains unknown.

What was sequenced was PBMCs. This chain links TRBV27 with TRBJ2-5; 9 nucleotides align to TRBD1. This TCR was recovered from a man aged 18 to 35 in good health and CMV-seropositive. CDR3 residues: CAQSPGQGFRETQYF. CDR3 sequence (DNA): TGTGCCCAATCCCCGGGACAGGGATTTCGGGAGACCCAGTACTTC.